These 17 T cell receptor beta chains share one sample of origin, sequenced in a study of blood T cell repertoires in COVID-19. The table came from immunoSEQ multiplex PCR; TCRdb's copy has only in-frame clones and leaves some out. The profile shows 180,000 or so clones, just under 85% of them singletons. The sample was peripheral blood. The receptors originated from a man aged 40-49 years who had recovered from COVID-19.

The V and J genes are TRBV30 and TRBJ2-1, with unresolved D. Germline CDR1 is GTSNPN and CDR2 is SVGIG (reference sequence). The V and J ends lost 2 bases and 7 bases respectively, with 9 bases between them. This CDR3 region has 12 residues. The chain's CDR3 is CAWSHQRNEQFF. In DNA form, the CDR3 reads TGTGCCTGGAGTCATCAGAGGAATGAGCAGTTCTTC.

This chain uses TRBV7-4 with TRBJ1-6; unclear D gene. Trimming took off 8 bases at V and 5 bases at J, with 22 bases between the two ends. CDR3 length equals 17 residues. Germline V CDR1 and CDR2: SGHVT, SQSDAQ. CDR3 bases: TGTGCCAGCTGCGGGTGCGGTCGGAGGAGAAATAATTCACCCCTCCACTTT. This codes for CASCGCGRRRNNSPLHF.

This chain uses TRBV19 with TRBJ1-1; D call uncertain. V was trimmed by 7 bases and J by 10 bases, leaving 25 bases between them. From germline, CDR1 is LNHDA and CDR2 SQIVND (reference sequence). The CDR3 is 15 amino acids. The chain's CDR3 is CASTLGSGQRWGAFF. The CDR3 DNA is TGTGCCAGTACCCTAGGGAGCGGGCAGCGGTGGGGAGCTTTCTTT.

The CDR3 here is CASSPAAYEQYF. Here the CDR3 DNA reads TGTGCCAGCTCACCGGCGGCCTACGAGCAGTACTTC. This chain joins TRBV18 and TRBJ2-7, with D uncertain. Germline CDR1 and CDR2: KGHSH and LQKENI. V lost 3 bases, J lost 2 bases, and 5 bases lay in between. This CDR3 has 12 amino acids.

The genes are TRBV10-3 and TRBJ2-1, with 10 nucleotides matching TRBD2. V gave up 6 bases and J gave up 1 base; unmatched junction bases: 6. This CDR3 region has 16 residues. In germline, CDR1 is ENHRY, CDR2 SYGVKD. As DNA, the CDR3 is TGTGCCATCAGATCTAGCGGGAGCGAATCCTACAATGAGCAGTTCTTC. Encoded protein: CAIRSSGSESYNEQFF.

The chain carries TRBV7-6 and TRBJ1-1; a weak D match, TRBD1 (6 bases). The V gene's germline CDR1 is SGHVS and CDR2 FNYEAQ. V was cut by 4 bases and J by 1 base, with 13 bases left in between. This CDR3 spans 15 amino acids. This chain's CDR3 is CASSSPLGANTEAFF. The CDR3 coding sequence is TGTGCCAGCAGCTCCCCCTTGGGGGCGAACACTGAAGCTTTCTTT. The entire variable domain, with the rest obtained from reference TRBV7-6 and TRBJ1-1, is as follows: GAGVSQSPRYKVTKRGQDVALRCDPISGHVSLYWYRQALGQGPEFLTYFNYEAQQDKSGLPNDRFSAERPEGSISTLTIQRTEQRDSAMYRCASSSPLGANTEAFFGQGTRLTVV.

This clone was picked up a small number of times. The chain employs TRBV28 and TRBJ1-3; D possibly corresponds to TRBD1 (5 bases). This CDR3 region has 15 residues. In germline, CDR1 is MDHEN, CDR2 SYDVKM. Trimming took off 5 bases at V and 3 bases at J, with 14 bases between the two ends. The CDR3 region has the DNA TGTGCCAGCAGTATCCGACAGAACCTTGGAAACACCATATATTTT. Its translation is CASSIRQNLGNTIYF.

The chain joins TRBV27 to TRBJ1-2; the match to TRBD1 covers 9 bases. CDR1 MNHEY and CDR2 SMNVEV come from the germline V gene (reference sequence). The ends lost 4 bases at V and 2 bases at J; junction bases unmatched: 5. The CDR3 has 15 residues. The CDR3 loop is CASSSTGGVNYGYTF. CDR3 bases: TGTGCCAGCAGTTCGACAGGGGGTGTGAACTATGGCTACACCTTC.

The J gene is TRBJ2-1, the V gene TRBV18; TRBD2 matches at 10 bases. Per the germline V gene, CDR1 is KGHSH and CDR2 is LQKENI. This CDR3 region has 20 residues. V gave up 2 bases and J gave up 1 base; unmatched junction bases: 14. CDR3 in amino acids: CASSPTASGSGGWSYNEQFF. For the CDR3, the DNA is TGTGCCAGCTCACCAACGGCTAGCGGGAGCGGGGGATGGTCCTACAATGAGCAGTTCTTC.

The chain carries TRBV5-8 and TRBJ2-1; weak D call: TRBD1 (5 bases). This CDR3 contains 15 residues. Germline assignment: CDR1 SGHTS and CDR2 YDEGEE. The V end was cut by 4 bases, the J end by 0 bases, with 11 bases between. CDR3 loop: CASSPDMSSYNEQFF. CDR3 nucleotides: TGTGCCAGCAGCCCGGACATGAGCTCCTACAATGAGCAGTTCTTC.

The rearrangement uses TRBV11-2 and TRBJ1-2; D is uncertain. The CDR3 has 13 residues. The V gene's germline CDR1 is SGHAT and CDR2 FQNNGV. Trimming took off 5 bases at V and 5 bases at J, with 12 bases between the two ends. The CDR3 bases are TGTGCCAGCAGCCTCACTACCCGGTATGGCTACACCTTC. Translating gives CASSLTTRYGYTF.

The J gene is TRBJ2-2, the V gene TRBV7-2; tentative D call: TRBD1 (6 bases). CDR1 is SGHTA and CDR2 is FQGNSA in the germline V gene. This CDR3 comprises 14 residues. V was shortened by 7 bases and J by 2 bases, with 11 bases between the two germline ends. The DNA of the CDR3 is TGTGCCAGCAACAGACAGGCAAACACCGGGGAGCTGTTTTTT. Amino acid sequence: CASNRQANTGELFF.

Notes on this clone: Additional DNA sequences in this sample encode the identical CDR3. This chain connects TRBV5-4 to TRBJ2-3; 8 positions agree with TRBD1. This CDR3 is built from 15 residues. V lost 2 bases, J lost 0 bases, and 2 bases stayed unmatched. Germline assignment: CDR1 SGHNT and CDR2 YYREEE (reference sequence). CDR3 residues: CASSFRGRSTDTQYF. In DNA form, the CDR3 reads TGTGCCAGCAGCTTCAGGGGGCGTAGCACAGATACGCAGTATTTT.

This sequence joins TRBV11-3 and TRBJ2-7; D might be TRBD1 (7 bases). The CDR3 runs to 13 residues. Germline V lookup: CDR1 SGHNT, CDR2 YENEEA. The V end was cut by 8 bases, the J end by 3 bases, with 14 bases between. CDR3: CASQRGRDYEQYF. CDR3 nucleotides: TGTGCCAGCCAAAGGGGGCGGGACTACGAGCAGTACTTC.

The gene calls are TRBV3-1 (or the pseudogene TRBV3-2) and TRBJ1-1; D not certain. CDR3 length equals 16 residues. Germline V CDR1 and CDR2: LGHDT, YNNKEL (reference sequence). With 1 base removed from V and 0 bases from J, the gap between germline ends came to 12 bases. The CDR3 region is CASSQALESMNTEAFF. The CDR3, as DNA: TGTGCCAGCAGCCAAGCTTTGGAGAGTATGAACACTGAAGCTTTCTTT.

The gene calls are TRBV28 and TRBJ2-5; maybe TRBD2 (7 bases). V was trimmed by 7 bases and J by 7 bases, leaving 16 bases between them. From germline, CDR1 is MDHEN and CDR2 SYDVKM. The CDR3 has 13 amino acids. In DNA, the CDR3 is TGTGCCAGCAACGTGGGGGGGCAGGGGACCCAGTACTTC. Its translation is CASNVGGQGTQYF.

This clone has more than one count but fewer than ten. This chain connects TRBV5-4 to TRBJ2-5; 10 bases map to TRBD2. The germline CDR1 and CDR2 sequences are SGHNT and YYREEE (reference sequence). This CDR3 is 15 amino acids long. V lost 1 base and J lost 1; bases outside the gene matches: 1. CDR3 nucleotides: TGTGCCAGCAGCTTGCGGACTAGCGGCCAAGAGACCCAGTACTTC. It codes for CASSLRTSGQETQYF.